This TCR beta chain came from a study of CD8+CD57+ T cells in acquired aplastic anemia. There are 11 residues in the CDR3. Trimming stripped 2 bases from V and 6 bases from J, with 7 bases between. Germline V gene data show CDR1 as DFQATT and CDR2 as SNEGSKA (reference sequence). Investigators profiled TCR beta VDJ and CDR3 from genomic DNA template. TCRdb used MiXCR to reprocess the reads, holding one entry per CDR3 protein. The profile shows 80,000 to 100,000 distinct CDR3 sequences, around 68% of them singletons. Sequencing involved patients with CD8+CD57+ cell expansion previously shown by flow cytometry.

This chain connects TRBV20-1 to TRBJ1-1; no definite D call. The sequence was collected from a human donor with aplastic anemia. The specimen sequenced was sorted CD4+, CD8+, or CD8+CD57+ T cells (not recorded which) from PBMCs. The CDR3 bases are TGCAGTGCTAGAAGAGGCTCTGAAGCTTTCTTT. Its translation: CSARRGSEAFF.